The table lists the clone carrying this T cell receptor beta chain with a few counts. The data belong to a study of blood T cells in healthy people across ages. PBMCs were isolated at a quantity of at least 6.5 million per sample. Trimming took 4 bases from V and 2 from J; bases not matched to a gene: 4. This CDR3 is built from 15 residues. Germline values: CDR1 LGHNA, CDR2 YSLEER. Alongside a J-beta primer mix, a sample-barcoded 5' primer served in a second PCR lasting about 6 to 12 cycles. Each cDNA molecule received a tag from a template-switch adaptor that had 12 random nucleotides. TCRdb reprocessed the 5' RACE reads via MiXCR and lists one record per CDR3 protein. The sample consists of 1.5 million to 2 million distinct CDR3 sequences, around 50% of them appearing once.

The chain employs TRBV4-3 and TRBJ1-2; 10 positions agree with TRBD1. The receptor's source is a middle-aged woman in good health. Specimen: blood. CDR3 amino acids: CASSRTDRGNYGYTF. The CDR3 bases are TGCGCCAGCAGCCGTACGGACAGGGGGAACTATGGCTACACCTTC.